The T cell receptor beta chain described here comes from a study of shared clonotypes between healthy human individuals. Clones were sequenced by immunoSEQ multiplex PCR, and TCRdb holds only the in-frame ones, with some missing. The sample carries more than 2 million clones, approximately 95% recorded once. The material sequenced was naive CD4+ T cells sorted from blood. The subset here: CD45RA+ positively selected. The sequence derives from a man aged 18 to 29 in good health.

This CDR3 is CASSGQGAGETQYF. The CDR3 DNA follows: TGTGCCAGCAGCGGACAGGGGGCAGGAGAGACCCAGTACTTC. The rearrangement joins TRBV6-5 to TRBJ2-5; TRBD1 aligns across 11 bases. The CDR3 covers 14 residues. V trimming: 6 bases; J trimming: 4 bases; junction bases outside the gene matches: 4. Germline CDR1 MNHEY, CDR2 SVGAGI.